The rows below give T cell receptor beta chains drawn from one sample of a study of response to subunit inactivated influenza vaccine. TCRdb used MiXCR to reprocess the RT-PCR reads, holding one entry per CDR3 protein. The profile shows 490,000 or so distinct CDR3 sequences, 7.5% to 8.5% of them singletons. The input for sequencing was PBMCs from blood, taken roughly 24 months after vaccination. These receptors originate from a man aged 45 to 70 who received an inactivated influenza vaccine. The CDR3 runs from the conserved cysteine through the conserved F or W. The order of the fields is J gene, clone size, D gene, V gene, CDR3 DNA, CDR3 protein. A D gene is named only where the DNA matches it firmly. Expanded clones are given a class, and other clones once, few, many or no size at all.

J gene: TRBJ2-5
clone size: many
D gene: -
V gene: TRBV5-1
CDR3 DNA: TGCGCCAGCAGCTTGGGAATAGGATTGGCGCAAGAGACCCAGTACTTC
CDR3 protein: CASSLGIGLAQETQYF

J gene: TRBJ1-6
clone size: -
D gene: -
V gene: TRBV6-1
CDR3 DNA: TGTGCCAGCAGTGAAGCCTCATACTTTCAAGGAGCGGGTTCACTCCTCCACTTT
CDR3 protein: CASSEASYFQGAGSLLHF

J gene: TRBJ2-7
clone size: many
D gene: TRBD2
V gene: TRBV5-1
CDR3 DNA: TGCGCCAGCAAAAAAGGGACTAGCGGCTCCTACGAGCAGTACTTC
CDR3 protein: CASKKGTSGSYEQYF

J gene: TRBJ1-2
clone size: few
D gene: -
V gene: TRBV7-9
CDR3 DNA: TGTGCCAGCAGCTCTCAACAGGGTAACTATGGCTACACCTTC
CDR3 protein: CASSSQQGNYGYTF

J gene: TRBJ2-1
clone size: few
D gene: TRBD1
V gene: TRBV4-1
CDR3 DNA: TGCGCCAGCAGCCAAACCGTACAGGGACAGAGCTCCTACAATGAGCAGTTCTTC
CDR3 protein: CASSQTVQGQSSYNEQFF

J gene: TRBJ2-7
clone size: -
D gene: TRBD1
V gene: TRBV7-6
CDR3 DNA: TGTGCCAGCAGCTTAGTTTCGGACAGGGAGCAGTACTTC
CDR3 protein: CASSLVSDREQYF

J gene: TRBJ2-1
clone size: many
D gene: -
V gene: TRBV4-1
CDR3 DNA: TGCGCCAGCAGCCAAGATCGTGCCTACAATGAGCAGTTCTTC
CDR3 protein: CASSQDRAYNEQFF

J gene: TRBJ2-3
clone size: -
D gene: TRBD2
V gene: TRBV4-1
CDR3 DNA: TGCGCCAGCAGCCAGCGGGGGTCCTCAGACACAGATACGCAGTATTTT
CDR3 protein: CASSQRGSSDTDTQYF

J gene: TRBJ1-2
clone size: -
D gene: -
V gene: TRBV12-3/TRBV12-4
CDR3 DNA: TGTGCCAGCAGGCCAACAGGCGGCGGTCATGGCTACACCTTC
CDR3 protein: CASRPTGGGHGYTF

J gene: TRBJ2-7
clone size: -
D gene: -
V gene: TRBV7-2
CDR3 DNA: TGTGCCAGCAGCTTAGTCTTTAGCCTCGACTCCTACGAGCAGTACTTC
CDR3 protein: CASSLVFSLDSYEQYF

J gene: TRBJ2-1
clone size: many
D gene: TRBD2
V gene: TRBV28
CDR3 DNA: TGTGCCAGCAGGGGACTAGCGGGAGGCGAGTCCTACAATGAGCAGTTCTTC
CDR3 protein: CASRGLAGGESYNEQFF

J gene: TRBJ2-1
clone size: -
D gene: -
V gene: TRBV7-9
CDR3 DNA: TGTGCCAGCATCGTACAGTTTAGCTCCTACAATGAGCAGTTCTTC
CDR3 protein: CASIVQFSSYNEQFF

J gene: TRBJ1-2
clone size: many
D gene: -
V gene: TRBV12-3/TRBV12-4
CDR3 DNA: TGTGCCAGCAGTTTATCTGACAACTATGGCTACACCTTC
CDR3 protein: CASSLSDNYGYTF

J gene: TRBJ2-3
clone size: few
D gene: -
V gene: TRBV20-1
CDR3 DNA: TGCAGTGCTAGGGGGCAAACAGATACGCAGTATTTT
CDR3 protein: CSARGQTDTQYF

J gene: TRBJ2-7
clone size: few
D gene: TRBD2
V gene: TRBV25-1
CDR3 DNA: TGTGCCAGCAGGAGCGGGAGACGAGGGGAGCAGTACTTC
CDR3 protein: CASRSGRRGEQYF

J gene: TRBJ2-7
clone size: few
D gene: TRBD2
V gene: TRBV10-3
CDR3 DNA: TGTGCCATCAGAGAGGCTAGCGGGAGCTTTTACGAGCAGTACTTC
CDR3 protein: CAIREASGSFYEQYF

J gene: TRBJ2-2
clone size: few
D gene: TRBD2
V gene: TRBV29-1
CDR3 DNA: TGCAGCGCGGCCGGACTAGCGGGGCATGGGGGGGAGCTGTTTTTT
CDR3 protein: CSAAGLAGHGGELFF

J gene: TRBJ2-7
clone size: -
D gene: -
V gene: TRBV7-2
CDR3 DNA: TGTGCCAGCAGCCTCTCCTACGGGAGCTCCTACGAGCAGTACTTC
CDR3 protein: CASSLSYGSSYEQYF

J gene: TRBJ2-7
clone size: many
D gene: -
V gene: TRBV27
CDR3 DNA: TGTGCCAGCAGTTTATCGGGCGGGGGCGGATCCTACGAGCAGTACTTC
CDR3 protein: CASSLSGGGGSYEQYF

J gene: TRBJ2-3
clone size: -
D gene: TRBD2
V gene: TRBV18
CDR3 DNA: TGTGCCAGCTCGGATAGCGGGGGGCCCGGCGCTACGCAGTATTTT
CDR3 protein: CASSDSGGPGATQYF

J gene: TRBJ1-5
clone size: -
D gene: TRBD1
V gene: TRBV5-6
CDR3 DNA: TGTGCCAGCAGCCCCGGGACAGACTATCAGCCCCAGCATTTT
CDR3 protein: CASSPGTDYQPQHF

J gene: TRBJ2-5
clone size: few
D gene: TRBD1
V gene: TRBV7-9
CDR3 DNA: TGTGCCAGCAGCCACCGGGACAGGGAAGAAGAGACCCAGTACTTC
CDR3 protein: CASSHRDREEETQYF

J gene: TRBJ2-3
clone size: few
D gene: TRBD2
V gene: TRBV6-2/TRBV6-3
CDR3 DNA: TGTGCCAGCAGTCCTGGACTAGCGGGGGCCCTCTTTGGGGATACGCAGTATTTT
CDR3 protein: CASSPGLAGALFGDTQYF

J gene: TRBJ2-2
clone size: -
D gene: TRBD1
V gene: TRBV4-2
CDR3 DNA: TGTGCCAGCAGCCAAGACGGGACAGGGAACACCGGGGAGCTGTTTTTT
CDR3 protein: CASSQDGTGNTGELFF

J gene: TRBJ2-5
clone size: -
D gene: -
V gene: TRBV28
CDR3 DNA: TGTGCCAGCAGTTCAACCGGACGGAAAGAGACCCAGTACTTC
CDR3 protein: CASSSTGRKETQYF

J gene: TRBJ1-2
clone size: many
D gene: -
V gene: TRBV9
CDR3 DNA: TGTGCCAGCAGCGTAGGCCCTCGCGCGTCGGACAGCTATGGCTACACCTTC
CDR3 protein: CASSVGPRASDSYGYTF

J gene: TRBJ2-2
clone size: -
D gene: TRBD2
V gene: TRBV19
CDR3 DNA: TGTGCCAGTATCCCGGCCCCGGGACTAGCCGGGGAGCTGTTTTTT
CDR3 protein: CASIPAPGLAGELFF

J gene: TRBJ2-3
clone size: few
D gene: -
V gene: TRBV6-2/TRBV6-3
CDR3 DNA: TGTGCCAGCAGTTACGGTGGCGGGTTCGGAACAGATACGCAGTATTTT
CDR3 protein: CASSYGGGFGTDTQYF

J gene: TRBJ1-4
clone size: few
D gene: TRBD1
V gene: TRBV20-1
CDR3 DNA: TGCAGTGCTCCACACAGGGGGAGTGATGAAAAACTGTTTTTT
CDR3 protein: CSAPHRGSDEKLFF

J gene: TRBJ2-1
clone size: many
D gene: TRBD2
V gene: TRBV7-9
CDR3 DNA: TGTGCCAGCAGCCCGCCCGGCGGGAGGTCCTACAATGAGCAGTTCTTC
CDR3 protein: CASSPPGGRSYNEQFF

J gene: TRBJ1-4
clone size: many
D gene: -
V gene: TRBV12-3/TRBV12-4
CDR3 DNA: TGTGCCAGCAGTTTCTGGGGGCAGGGTGAAAAACTGTTTTTT
CDR3 protein: CASSFWGQGEKLFF

J gene: TRBJ2-5
clone size: many
D gene: TRBD1
V gene: TRBV5-1
CDR3 DNA: TGCGCCAGCAGTCTTGTCGGGACAGAAGAGACCCAGTACTTC
CDR3 protein: CASSLVGTEETQYF

J gene: TRBJ2-7
clone size: many
D gene: TRBD1
V gene: TRBV12-3/TRBV12-4
CDR3 DNA: TGTGCCAGCAGTACAGGGACAGGCGGCGAGCAGTACTTC
CDR3 protein: CASSTGTGGEQYF

J gene: TRBJ2-1
clone size: -
D gene: TRBD1
V gene: TRBV7-9
CDR3 DNA: TGTGCCAGCAGCTTAGCATGGACAGGGTACAATGAGCAGTTCTTC
CDR3 protein: CASSLAWTGYNEQFF

J gene: TRBJ2-5
clone size: many
D gene: TRBD2
V gene: TRBV20-1
CDR3 DNA: TGCAGTGCTAATAGCGGGGCAAACCAAGAGACCCAGTACTTC
CDR3 protein: CSANSGANQETQYF

J gene: TRBJ2-2
clone size: many
D gene: TRBD1
V gene: TRBV4-2
CDR3 DNA: TGTGCCAGCAGCCCCCAACAGGACAGGGGACGCGCCGGGGAGCTGTTTTTT
CDR3 protein: CASSPQQDRGRAGELFF

J gene: TRBJ1-6
clone size: few
D gene: TRBD1
V gene: TRBV20-1
CDR3 DNA: TGCAGTGCTAGAGAAGGGACAGGGGACGGTTCACCCCTCCACTTT
CDR3 protein: CSAREGTGDGSPLHF

J gene: TRBJ1-3
clone size: few
D gene: -
V gene: TRBV10-3
CDR3 DNA: TGTGCCATCAGTCAATCGATGGGGCCTGGAAACACCATATATTTT
CDR3 protein: CAISQSMGPGNTIYF

J gene: TRBJ2-3
clone size: -
D gene: -
V gene: TRBV6-5
CDR3 DNA: TGTGCCAGCAGTTATAGTCTTTCAGATACGCAGTATTTT
CDR3 protein: CASSYSLSDTQYF

J gene: TRBJ2-5
clone size: few
D gene: TRBD2
V gene: TRBV5-6
CDR3 DNA: TGTGCCAGCAGCCCCCGCGCAGCGGGACCAGAGACCCAGTACTTC
CDR3 protein: CASSPRAAGPETQYF

J gene: TRBJ2-1
clone size: -
D gene: TRBD2
V gene: TRBV5-4
CDR3 DNA: TGTGCCAGCAGCATAGCGGGAGGAGGGAGCAATGAGCAGTTCTTC
CDR3 protein: CASSIAGGGSNEQFF

J gene: TRBJ2-2
clone size: -
D gene: -
V gene: TRBV6-2/TRBV6-3
CDR3 DNA: TGTGCCAGCAGCTATCTCCGGGACATGAACACCGGGGAGCTGTTTTTT
CDR3 protein: CASSYLRDMNTGELFF

J gene: TRBJ2-4
clone size: -
D gene: TRBD1
V gene: TRBV6-5
CDR3 DNA: TGTGCCAGCAGTTACTCGACGACAGGGGCCTTGTTGGACATTCAGTACTTC
CDR3 protein: CASSYSTTGALLDIQYF

J gene: TRBJ2-1
clone size: many
D gene: TRBD2
V gene: TRBV7-2
CDR3 DNA: TGTGCCAGCAGCTTAGTCGGGGGGGACGAGCAGTTCTTC
CDR3 protein: CASSLVGGDEQFF

J gene: TRBJ2-4
clone size: few
D gene: TRBD2
V gene: TRBV12-3/TRBV12-4
CDR3 DNA: TGTGCCAGCAGTCGGACTAGCGGGGATTACCTAGCCAAAAACATTCAGTACTTC
CDR3 protein: CASSRTSGDYLAKNIQYF

J gene: TRBJ2-7
clone size: many
D gene: TRBD1
V gene: TRBV6-1
CDR3 DNA: TGTGCCAGCAGACGCTTGGGACAGGGGTCCTACGAGCAGTACTTC
CDR3 protein: CASRRLGQGSYEQYF

J gene: TRBJ2-4
clone size: -
D gene: -
V gene: TRBV6-1
CDR3 DNA: TGTGCCAGCAGTCAAAACATTCAGTACTTC
CDR3 protein: CASSQNIQYF

J gene: TRBJ1-6
clone size: many
D gene: -
V gene: TRBV10-3
CDR3 DNA: TGTGCCATCAGTGAGTCGTTGAGGGAATCACCCCTCCACTTT
CDR3 protein: CAISESLRESPLHF

J gene: TRBJ2-3
clone size: -
D gene: -
V gene: TRBV20-1
CDR3 DNA: TGCAGTGCTAACGGTTTAGGGCGGAGCACAGATACGCAGTATTTT
CDR3 protein: CSANGLGRSTDTQYF

J gene: TRBJ2-7
clone size: -
D gene: -
V gene: TRBV28
CDR3 DNA: TGTGCCAGCAGTACACGGTACTCCTACGAGCAGTACTTC
CDR3 protein: CASSTRYSYEQYF

J gene: TRBJ2-1
clone size: few
D gene: -
V gene: TRBV7-2
CDR3 DNA: TGTGCCAGCAGCTTAGAGGATAGTGGACGGTTCTTC
CDR3 protein: CASSLEDSGRFF

J gene: TRBJ1-5
clone size: -
D gene: TRBD1
V gene: TRBV6-1
CDR3 DNA: TGTGCCAGCAGGCAGCGCTCAGGGGGCCGAGGCAATCAGCCCCAGCATTTT
CDR3 protein: CASRQRSGGRGNQPQHF

J gene: TRBJ1-4
clone size: -
D gene: -
V gene: TRBV20-1
CDR3 DNA: TGCAGTGCTAGAATCCGGGGGCGGGCAACTAATGAAAAACTGTTTTTT
CDR3 protein: CSARIRGRATNEKLFF

J gene: TRBJ2-1
clone size: few
D gene: -
V gene: TRBV3-1
CDR3 DNA: TGTGCCAGCAGCCAAGCTAGCGTCTACAATGAGCAGTTCTTC
CDR3 protein: CASSQASVYNEQFF

J gene: TRBJ2-5
clone size: -
D gene: -
V gene: TRBV7-9
CDR3 DNA: TGTGCCACCCAGCTACAGGGACGGAGGCAAGAGACCCAGTACTTC
CDR3 protein: CATQLQGRRQETQYF

J gene: TRBJ2-3
clone size: -
D gene: -
V gene: TRBV27
CDR3 DNA: TGTGCCAGCAGTTTATCGGTACAGATCACAGATACGCAGTATTTT
CDR3 protein: CASSLSVQITDTQYF